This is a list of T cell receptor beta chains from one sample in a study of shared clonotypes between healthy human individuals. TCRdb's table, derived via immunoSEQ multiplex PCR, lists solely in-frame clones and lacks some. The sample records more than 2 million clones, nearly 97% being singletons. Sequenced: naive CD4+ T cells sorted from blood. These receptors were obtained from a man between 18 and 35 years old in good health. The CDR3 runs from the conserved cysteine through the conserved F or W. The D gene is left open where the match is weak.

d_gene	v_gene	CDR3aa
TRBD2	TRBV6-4	CATGRGDADTQYF
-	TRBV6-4	CAISDPEESPQHF
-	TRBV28	CASRQVSNQPQHF
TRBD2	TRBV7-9	CASSLLAGVVGELFF
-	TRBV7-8	CASATKRGANSNQPQHF
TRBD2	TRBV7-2	CASSSTSAILYNEQFF
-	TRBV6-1	CATLLESGNTIYF
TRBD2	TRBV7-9	CASSSLAGVYEQYF
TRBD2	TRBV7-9	CASSLARGSRETQYF
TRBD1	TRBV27	CASNPGQGYEQYF
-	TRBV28	CASRSGSNNEKLFF
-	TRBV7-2	CASSSLGREETQYF
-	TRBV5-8	CASSLQDNQPQHF
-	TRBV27	CASSYNGNYGYTF
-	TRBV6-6	CASKMANYGYTF
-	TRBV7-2	CASSPSVGYEQYF
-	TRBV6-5	CASSRGTTGGEKLFF
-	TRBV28	CATNRRRQETQYF
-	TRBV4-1	CASSQEGGIPRRHF
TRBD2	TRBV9	CASSVGGTSVFF
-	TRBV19	CASSTRGLGEKLFF
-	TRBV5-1	CASSLEGQGTTEAFF
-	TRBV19	CASSRVSWEAFF
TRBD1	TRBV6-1	CASRGSGTGGGEQYF
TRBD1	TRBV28	CASSLFSRRQGRTDTQYF
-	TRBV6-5	CASGRGGNTDTQYF
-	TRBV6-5	CASRESAGYEQYF
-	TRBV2	CASTWEGAQTGELFF
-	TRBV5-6	CASSPAVAVSGNTIYF
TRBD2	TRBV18	CASSSWTSGTTYEQYF
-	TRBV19	CASGRGLNYGYTF
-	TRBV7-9	CASSLSGFSEQFF
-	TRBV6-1	CASSDQAGNEKLFF
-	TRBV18	CASSPSWDSNQPQHF
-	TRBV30	CAWSVRGIRRNEQFF
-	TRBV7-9	CASSLAGSSYNEQFF
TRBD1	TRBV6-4	CASSRTGSNNSYNSPLHF
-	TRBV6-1	CASSEMGQGPYEQYF
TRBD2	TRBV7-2	CASSLAGGPYNEQFF
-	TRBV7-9	CASSLSRTDTQYF
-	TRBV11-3	CASSLDGSSYEQYF
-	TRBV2	CASSGQNNQPQHF
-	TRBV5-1	CASSFRTDYEQYF
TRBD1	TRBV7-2	CASSPTLQGAEAFF
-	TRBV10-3	CAISESLAGETQYF
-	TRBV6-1	CASSEAGGWQPQHF
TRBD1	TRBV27	CASSSGQVSNTEAFF
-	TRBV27	CASSSRGGETQYF
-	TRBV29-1	CSVAVGETQYF
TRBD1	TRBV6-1	CASSLGTGVTDTQYF
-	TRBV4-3	CASSQAGTQPYEQYF
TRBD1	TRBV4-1	CASTTLGQGSRSSGNTIYF
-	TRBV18	CASSPPGTPGPPNEQFF
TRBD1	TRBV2	CASRGAGTGYTEAFF
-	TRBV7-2	CASSLVYEQYF
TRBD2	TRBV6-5	CASRGSGGDNEQFF
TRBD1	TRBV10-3	CAISDPDRVGYGYTF
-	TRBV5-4	CASSLGTATNTEAFF
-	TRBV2	CASSPSSGGKGSYSNQPQHF
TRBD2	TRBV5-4	CASSLPGLAGVPYEQYF